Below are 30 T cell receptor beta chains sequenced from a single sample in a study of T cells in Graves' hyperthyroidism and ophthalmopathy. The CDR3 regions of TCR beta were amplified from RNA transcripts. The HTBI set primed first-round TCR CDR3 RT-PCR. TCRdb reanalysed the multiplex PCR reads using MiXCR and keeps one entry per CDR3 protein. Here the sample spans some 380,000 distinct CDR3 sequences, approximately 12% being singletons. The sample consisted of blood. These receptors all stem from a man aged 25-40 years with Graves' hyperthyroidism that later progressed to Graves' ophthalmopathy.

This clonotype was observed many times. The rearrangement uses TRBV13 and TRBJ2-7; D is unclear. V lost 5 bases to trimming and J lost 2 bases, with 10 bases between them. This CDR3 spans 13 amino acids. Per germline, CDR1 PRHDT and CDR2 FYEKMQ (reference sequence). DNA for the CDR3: TGTGCCAGCAGCCTAGAGTCCCCCTACGAGCAGTACTTC. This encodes CASSLESPYEQYF.

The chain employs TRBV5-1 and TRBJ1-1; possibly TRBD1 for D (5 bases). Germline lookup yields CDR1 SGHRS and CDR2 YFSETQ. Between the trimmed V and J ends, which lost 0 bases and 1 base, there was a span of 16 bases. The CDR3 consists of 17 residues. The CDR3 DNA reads TGCGCCAGCAGCTTGGAGACGACGGGGCTCGGGAACACTGAAGCTTTCTTT. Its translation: CASSLETTGLGNTEAFF.

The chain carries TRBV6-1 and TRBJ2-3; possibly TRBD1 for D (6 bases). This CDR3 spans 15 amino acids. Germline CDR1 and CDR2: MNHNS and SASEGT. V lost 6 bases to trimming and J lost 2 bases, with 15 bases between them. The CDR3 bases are TGTGCCAGCAGAGATGTGGACAGAACCACAGATACGCAGTATTTT. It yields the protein CASRDVDRTTDTQYF.

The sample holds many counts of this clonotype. CDR3 coding DNA: TGTGCCAGCAGCAACACAGGGAGGGAGCTGTTTTTT. This gives the protein CASSNTGRELFF. The chain uses TRBV7-3 and TRBJ2-2; weak D call: TRBD1 (6 bases). CDR1 SGHTA and CDR2 FQGTGA come from the germline V gene. This CDR3 is built from 12 residues. Trimming stripped 5 bases from V and 9 bases from J, with 10 bases between.

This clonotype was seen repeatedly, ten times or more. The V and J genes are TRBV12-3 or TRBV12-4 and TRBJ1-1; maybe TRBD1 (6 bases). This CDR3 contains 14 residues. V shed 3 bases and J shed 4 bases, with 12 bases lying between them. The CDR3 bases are TGTGCCAGCAGTTTTACAGGGTCGGTCACTGAAGCTTTCTTT. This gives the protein CASSFTGSVTEAFF.

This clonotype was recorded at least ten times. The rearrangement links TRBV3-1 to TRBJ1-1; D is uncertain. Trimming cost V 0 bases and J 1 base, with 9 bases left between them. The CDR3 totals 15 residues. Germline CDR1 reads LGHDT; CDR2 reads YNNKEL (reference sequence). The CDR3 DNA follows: TGTGCCAGCAGCCAAGATTACAGTAGGAACACTGAAGCTTTCTTT. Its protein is CASSQDYSRNTEAFF.

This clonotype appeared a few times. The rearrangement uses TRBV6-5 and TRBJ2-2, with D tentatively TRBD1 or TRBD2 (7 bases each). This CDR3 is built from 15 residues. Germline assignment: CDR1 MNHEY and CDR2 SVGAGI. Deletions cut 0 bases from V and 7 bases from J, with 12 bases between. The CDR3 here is CASSYSGGGVGELFF. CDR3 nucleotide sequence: TGTGCCAGCAGTTACTCGGGAGGGGGCGTCGGGGAGCTGTTTTTT.

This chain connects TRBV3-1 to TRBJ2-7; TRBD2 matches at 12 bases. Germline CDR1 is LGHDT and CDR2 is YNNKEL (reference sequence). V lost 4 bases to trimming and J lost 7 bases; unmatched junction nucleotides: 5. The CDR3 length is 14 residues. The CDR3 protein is CASSPGTSGFEQYF. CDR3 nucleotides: TGTGCCAGCAGCCCCGGGACTAGCGGGTTTGAGCAGTACTTC.

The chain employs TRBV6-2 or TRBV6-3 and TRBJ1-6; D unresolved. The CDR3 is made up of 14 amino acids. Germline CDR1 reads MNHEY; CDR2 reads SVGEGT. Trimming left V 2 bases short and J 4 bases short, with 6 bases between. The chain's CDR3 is CASSYDLYNSPLHF. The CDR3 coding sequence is TGTGCCAGCAGTTACGACCTTTATAATTCACCCCTCCACTTT.

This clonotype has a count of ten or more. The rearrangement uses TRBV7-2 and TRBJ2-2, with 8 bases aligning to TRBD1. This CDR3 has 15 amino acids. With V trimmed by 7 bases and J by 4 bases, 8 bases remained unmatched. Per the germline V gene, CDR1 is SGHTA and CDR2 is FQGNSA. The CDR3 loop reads CASTGWTGSTGELFF. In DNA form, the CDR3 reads TGTGCCAGCACCGGCTGGACAGGGTCCACCGGGGAGCTGTTTTTT.

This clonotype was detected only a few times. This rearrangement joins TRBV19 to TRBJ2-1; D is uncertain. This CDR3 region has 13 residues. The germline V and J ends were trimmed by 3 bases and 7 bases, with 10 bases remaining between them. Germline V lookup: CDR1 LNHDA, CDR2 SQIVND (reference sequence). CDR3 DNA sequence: TGTGCCAGTAGTATCCAGGAGTGGAATGAGCAGTTCTTC. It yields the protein CASSIQEWNEQFF.

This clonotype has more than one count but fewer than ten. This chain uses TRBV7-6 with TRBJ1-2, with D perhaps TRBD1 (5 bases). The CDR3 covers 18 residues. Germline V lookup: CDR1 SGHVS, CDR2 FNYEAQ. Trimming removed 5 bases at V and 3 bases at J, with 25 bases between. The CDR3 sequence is CASSPHSGGRVEYYGYTF. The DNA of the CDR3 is TGTGCCAGCAGCCCACATTCCGGGGGAAGGGTCGAATACTATGGCTACACCTTC.

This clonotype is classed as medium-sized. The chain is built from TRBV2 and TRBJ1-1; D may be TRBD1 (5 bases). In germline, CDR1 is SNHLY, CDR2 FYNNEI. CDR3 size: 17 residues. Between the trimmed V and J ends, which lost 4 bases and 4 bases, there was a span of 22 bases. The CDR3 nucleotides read TGTGCCAGCAGTGCCAGGAGTCAGGGAGCGTTTAGCACTGAAGCTTTCTTT. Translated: CASSARSQGAFSTEAFF. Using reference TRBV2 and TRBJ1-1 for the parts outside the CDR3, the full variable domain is EPEVTQTPSHQVTQMGQEVILRCVPISNHLYFYWYRQILGQKVEFLVSFYNNEISEKSEIFDDQFSVERPDGSNFTLKIRSTKLEDSAMYFCASSARSQGAFSTEAFFGQGTRLTVV.

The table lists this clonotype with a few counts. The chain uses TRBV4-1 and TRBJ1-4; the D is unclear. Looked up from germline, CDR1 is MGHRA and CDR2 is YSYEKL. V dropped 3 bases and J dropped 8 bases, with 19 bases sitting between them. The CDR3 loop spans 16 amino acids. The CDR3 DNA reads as TGCGCCAGCAGCCACCGGCCGAGAGTGGTTGTCGAAAAACTGTTTTTT. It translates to CASSHRPRVVVEKLFF.

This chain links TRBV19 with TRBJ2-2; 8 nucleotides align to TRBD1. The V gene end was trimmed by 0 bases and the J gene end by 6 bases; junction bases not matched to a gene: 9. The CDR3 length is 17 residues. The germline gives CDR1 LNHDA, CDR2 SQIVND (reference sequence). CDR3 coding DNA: TGTGCCAGTAGTATAGATCGCGCAGGGGGCTTTGCCGGGGAGCTGTTTTTT. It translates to CASSIDRAGGFAGELFF.

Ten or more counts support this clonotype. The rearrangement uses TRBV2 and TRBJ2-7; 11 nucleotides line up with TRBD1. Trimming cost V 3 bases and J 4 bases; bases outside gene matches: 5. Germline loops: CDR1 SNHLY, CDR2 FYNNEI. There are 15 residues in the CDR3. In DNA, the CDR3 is TGTGCCAGCAGTGACGAAGGGACAGGGGGATACGAGCAGTACTTC. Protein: CASSDEGTGGYEQYF.

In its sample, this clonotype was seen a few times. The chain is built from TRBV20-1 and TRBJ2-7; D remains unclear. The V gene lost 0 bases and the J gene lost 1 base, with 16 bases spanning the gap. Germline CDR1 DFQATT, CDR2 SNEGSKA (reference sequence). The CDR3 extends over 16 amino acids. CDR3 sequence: CSARDQLTMPSYEQYF. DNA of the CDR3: TGCAGTGCTAGAGATCAATTAACTATGCCATCCTACGAGCAGTACTTC.

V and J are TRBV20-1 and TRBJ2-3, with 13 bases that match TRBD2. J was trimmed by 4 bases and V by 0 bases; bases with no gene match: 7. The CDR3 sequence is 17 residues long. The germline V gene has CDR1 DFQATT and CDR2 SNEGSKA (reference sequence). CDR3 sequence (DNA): TGCAGTGCTAGAGATCTAGGACTAGCGGGGGATGCAGATACGCAGTATTTT. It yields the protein CSARDLGLAGDADTQYF.

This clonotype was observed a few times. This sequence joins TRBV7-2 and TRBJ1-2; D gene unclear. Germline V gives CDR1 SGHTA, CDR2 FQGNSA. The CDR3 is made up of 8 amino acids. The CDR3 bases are TGTGCACTCTATGGCTACACCTTC. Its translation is CALYGYTF.

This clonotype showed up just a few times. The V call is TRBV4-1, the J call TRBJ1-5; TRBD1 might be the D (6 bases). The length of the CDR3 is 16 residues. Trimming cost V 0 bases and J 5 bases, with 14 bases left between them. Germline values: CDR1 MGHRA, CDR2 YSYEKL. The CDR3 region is CASSQDSYREDQPQHF. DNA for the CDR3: TGCGCCAGCAGCCAAGATTCATACAGGGAGGATCAGCCCCAGCATTTT.

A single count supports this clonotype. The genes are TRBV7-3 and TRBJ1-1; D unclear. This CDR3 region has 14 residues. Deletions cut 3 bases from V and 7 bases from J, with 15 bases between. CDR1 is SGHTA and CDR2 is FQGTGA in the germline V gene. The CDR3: CASSFSWVSGEAFF. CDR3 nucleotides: TGTGCCAGCAGCTTTTCCTGGGTATCGGGTGAAGCTTTCTTT.

CDR3 protein: CASSRGLAGGPGETQYF. CDR3 sequence (DNA): TGCGCCAGCAGCAGGGGACTAGCGGGGGGGCCAGGAGAGACCCAGTACTTC. This sequence joins TRBV5-1 and TRBJ2-5; 16 bases fit TRBD2. V trimming: 4 bases; J trimming: 4 bases; junction bases outside the gene matches: 7. This CDR3 has 17 residues. CDR1 and CDR2 (germline): SGHRS, YFSETQ.

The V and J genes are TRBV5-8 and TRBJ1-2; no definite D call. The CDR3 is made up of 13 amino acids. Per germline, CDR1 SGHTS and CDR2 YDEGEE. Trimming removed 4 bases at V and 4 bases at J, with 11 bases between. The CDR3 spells CASSQLGIYGYTF. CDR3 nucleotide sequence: TGTGCCAGCAGCCAACTCGGGATCTATGGCTACACCTTC.

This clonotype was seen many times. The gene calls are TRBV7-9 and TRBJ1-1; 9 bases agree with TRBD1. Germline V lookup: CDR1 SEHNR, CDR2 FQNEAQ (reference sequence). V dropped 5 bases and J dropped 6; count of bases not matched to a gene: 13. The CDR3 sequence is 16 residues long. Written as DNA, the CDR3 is TGTGCCAGCAGCCCCTATACCGGGACAGGGCGTCCTGAAGCTTTCTTT. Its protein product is CASSPYTGTGRPEAFF. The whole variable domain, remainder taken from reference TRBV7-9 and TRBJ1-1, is DTGVSQNPRHKITKRGQNVTFRCDPISEHNRLYWYRQTLGQGPEFLTYFQNEAQLEKSRLLSDRFSAERPKGSFSTLEIQRTEQGDSAMYLCASSPYTGTGRPEAFFGQGTRLTVV.

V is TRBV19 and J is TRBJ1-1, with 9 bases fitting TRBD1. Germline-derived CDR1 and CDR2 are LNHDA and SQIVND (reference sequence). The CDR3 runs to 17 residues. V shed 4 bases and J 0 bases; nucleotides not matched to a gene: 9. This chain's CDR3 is CASSTGTGTPVNTEAFF. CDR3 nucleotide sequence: TGTGCCAGTAGTACTGGGACAGGGACGCCGGTGAACACTGAAGCTTTCTTT.

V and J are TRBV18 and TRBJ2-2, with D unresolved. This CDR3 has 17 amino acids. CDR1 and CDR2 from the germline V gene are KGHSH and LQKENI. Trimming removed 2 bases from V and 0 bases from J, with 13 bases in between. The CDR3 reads CASSPSHGVANTGELFF. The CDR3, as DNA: TGTGCCAGCTCACCAAGTCATGGGGTCGCGAACACCGGGGAGCTGTTTTTT.

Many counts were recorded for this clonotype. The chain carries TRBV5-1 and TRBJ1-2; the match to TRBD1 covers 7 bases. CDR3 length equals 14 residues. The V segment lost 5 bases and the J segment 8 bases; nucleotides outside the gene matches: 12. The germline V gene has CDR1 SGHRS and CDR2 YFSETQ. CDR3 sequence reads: CASRRDSVREGYTF. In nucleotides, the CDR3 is TGCGCCAGCAGACGGGACAGCGTTCGTGAGGGCTACACCTTC.

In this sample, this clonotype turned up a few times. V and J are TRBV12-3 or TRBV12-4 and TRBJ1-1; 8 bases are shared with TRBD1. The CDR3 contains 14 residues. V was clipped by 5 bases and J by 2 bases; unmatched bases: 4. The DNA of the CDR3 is TGTGCCAGCAGTCGGGACAGGATAAACACTGAAGCTTTCTTT. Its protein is CASSRDRINTEAFF.

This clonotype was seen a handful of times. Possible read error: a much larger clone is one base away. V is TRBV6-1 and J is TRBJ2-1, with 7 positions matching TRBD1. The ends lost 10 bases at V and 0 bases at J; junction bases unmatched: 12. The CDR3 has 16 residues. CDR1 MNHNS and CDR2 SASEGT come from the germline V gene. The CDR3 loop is CANSLGTASSYNEQFF. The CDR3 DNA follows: TGTGCCAACAGCCTCGGGACAGCAAGCTCCTACAATGAGCAGTTCTTC.

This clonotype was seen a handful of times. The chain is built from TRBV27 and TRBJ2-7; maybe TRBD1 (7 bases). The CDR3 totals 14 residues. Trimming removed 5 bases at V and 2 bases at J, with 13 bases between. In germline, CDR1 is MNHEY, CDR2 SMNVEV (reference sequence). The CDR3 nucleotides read TGTGCCAGCAGTGCGACAGGGACTCCCTACGAGCAGTACTTC. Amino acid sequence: CASSATGTPYEQYF.